The clone carrying this TCR beta chain occurred many times. CDR1 and CDR2 from the germline V gene are SEHNR and FQNEAQ (reference sequence). V was clipped by 0 bases and J by 8 bases; unmatched bases: 5. CDR3 length: 15 amino acids. Sample-barcoded 5' priming and a J-beta primer mix drove a second PCR of 7 to 11 cycles. Via MiXCR, TCRdb re-called the 5' RACE reads, giving one row per CDR3 protein. The table records around 870,000 distinct CDR3 sequences, roughly 26% of them present only once. The source of the sample is a study of blood T cells in healthy people across ages. The chain couples TRBV7-9 to TRBJ2-1, with 9 bases aligning to TRBD1. The sample consisted of blood. The TCR was taken from a woman of 80 years or more in good health. Written as DNA, the CDR3 is TGTGCCAGCAGCTTAGCCGGGACAGGGACCCATGAGCAGTTCTTC. Its protein product is CASSLAGTGTHEQFF.